This T cell receptor beta chain emerged from a study of shared clonotypes between healthy human individuals. Sequencing was performed with immunoSEQ multiplex PCR; in TCRdb, only in-frame clones are kept and a portion is missing. The sample lists under 600,000 clones, more than 95% seen once, with more than 0.3% in the top ten. The germline V and J ends were trimmed by 7 bases and 9 bases, with 16 bases remaining between them. Germline V gives CDR1 SQVTM, CDR2 ANQGSEA. CDR3 length: 12 amino acids. Naive CD8 cells were CD45RO-negative, positively selected for CCR7, excluding terminally differentiated effector memory CD45RA+ cells. This clone was observed once. Its specificity is unknown. General observations from the study: Tissues were not sampled, only blood, and their repertoires likely differ. Four donors had 4% to 5% of their naive CD4 clonotypes in common.

Sequencing was carried out using naive CD8+ T cells sorted from blood. This clonotype was sampled from a man aged 25-45 years in good health. V gene TRBV29-1 combines with J gene TRBJ2-1, with D perhaps assigned TRBD1 or TRBD2 (5 bases each). As DNA, the CDR3 is TGCAGCGCCCTGAGAGGGGAACCTGAGCAGTTCTTC. This translates into CSALRGEPEQFF.